The rows below give T cell receptor beta chains drawn from one sample of a study of blood T cell repertoires in COVID-19. TCRdb's copy holds only in-frame clones and misses some; the assay was immunoSEQ multiplex PCR. The table records more than 200,000 clones, approximately 83% of them present only once. The specimen sequenced was peripheral blood. The receptors were gathered from a man aged 35-49 years with acute or convalescent COVID-19. CDR3s include the opening cysteine and the closing phenylalanine or tryptophan. Each record gives: V gene, D gene, clone size, J gene, CDR3 protein, CDR3 DNA. A D gene is named only where the DNA matches it firmly. The size entry is marked missing in some rows and otherwise reads once, few, many or a size class.

V gene: TRBV11-2
D gene: NA
clone size: NA
J gene: TRBJ2-1
CDR3 protein: CASSPTQDNNEQFF
CDR3 DNA: TGTGCCAGCAGCCCGACCCAAGACAACAATGAGCAGTTCTTC

V gene: TRBV5-6
D gene: TRBD2
clone size: NA
J gene: TRBJ2-1
CDR3 protein: CASSLDLRSGSNNEQFF
CDR3 DNA: TGTGCCAGCAGCTTGGATCTCCGTAGCGGGAGTAACAATGAGCAGTTCTTC

V gene: TRBV28
D gene: TRBD2
clone size: NA
J gene: TRBJ2-7
CDR3 protein: CASSSPTSGRVSYEQYF
CDR3 DNA: TGTGCCAGCAGTTCCCCGACTAGCGGGAGGGTATCCTACGAGCAGTACTTC

V gene: TRBV27
D gene: TRBD2
clone size: NA
J gene: TRBJ2-1
CDR3 protein: CASGLAGDSYNEQFF
CDR3 DNA: TGTGCCAGTGGACTAGCGGGAGATTCCTACAATGAGCAGTTCTTC

V gene: TRBV9
D gene: NA
clone size: NA
J gene: TRBJ2-3
CDR3 protein: CASSVRGSTDTQYF
CDR3 DNA: TGTGCCAGCAGCGTTCGAGGGAGCACAGATACGCAGTATTTT

V gene: TRBV25-1
D gene: TRBD1
clone size: NA
J gene: TRBJ2-2
CDR3 protein: CASSEAGRGLRGELFF
CDR3 DNA: TGTGCCAGCAGTGAAGCCGGCAGGGGGCTTCGCGGGGAGCTGTTTTTT

V gene: TRBV5-4
D gene: TRBD2
clone size: NA
J gene: TRBJ2-5
CDR3 protein: CASSPRPSGKGQETQYF
CDR3 DNA: TGTGCCAGCAGCCCCCGTCCTAGCGGAAAAGGGCAAGAGACCCAGTACTTC

V gene: TRBV7-8
D gene: TRBD2
clone size: NA
J gene: TRBJ2-1
CDR3 protein: CASSLLAGREQFF
CDR3 DNA: TGTGCCAGCAGCTTGCTAGCGGGGCGAGAGCAGTTCTTC

V gene: TRBV5-1
D gene: NA
clone size: few
J gene: TRBJ1-2
CDR3 protein: CASSTGIYGYTF
CDR3 DNA: TGCGCCAGCAGCACGGGGATCTATGGCTACACCTTC

V gene: TRBV12-3/TRBV12-4
D gene: NA
clone size: NA
J gene: TRBJ1-3
CDR3 protein: CASSWRRGNTIYF
CDR3 DNA: TGTGCCAGCAGTTGGCGGCGCGGAAACACCATATATTTT

V gene: TRBV5-1
D gene: NA
clone size: NA
J gene: TRBJ1-2
CDR3 protein: CASSLGQKNGYTF
CDR3 DNA: TGCGCCAGCAGCTTGGGACAGAAAAATGGCTACACCTTC

V gene: TRBV30
D gene: NA
clone size: once
J gene: TRBJ1-4
CDR3 protein: CAWTGYAEKLFF
CDR3 DNA: TGTGCCTGGACAGGGTATGCTGAAAAACTGTTTTTT

V gene: TRBV2
D gene: NA
clone size: NA
J gene: TRBJ1-2
CDR3 protein: CASSVTDGYTF
CDR3 DNA: TGTGCCAGCAGTGTAACAGATGGCTACACCTTC

V gene: TRBV6-2/TRBV6-3
D gene: TRBD2
clone size: NA
J gene: TRBJ2-5
CDR3 protein: CASSRDSSGRIIQETQYF
CDR3 DNA: TGTGCCAGCAGCCGGGACTCCAGCGGGAGGATCATTCAAGAGACCCAGTACTTC

V gene: TRBV19
D gene: NA
clone size: NA
J gene: TRBJ2-7
CDR3 protein: CASSITFRVSYEQYF
CDR3 DNA: TGTGCCAGTAGTATAACGTTCCGGGTCTCCTACGAGCAGTACTTC

V gene: TRBV4-1
D gene: TRBD2
clone size: NA
J gene: TRBJ2-7
CDR3 protein: CASSQDPSGVSYEQYF
CDR3 DNA: TGCGCCAGCAGCCAAGACCCTAGCGGGGTCTCCTACGAGCAGTACTTC

V gene: TRBV27
D gene: TRBD1
clone size: once
J gene: TRBJ1-2
CDR3 protein: CASSSPGQGASGYTF
CDR3 DNA: TGTGCCAGCAGTTCACCGGGACAGGGGGCTTCTGGCTACACCTTC

V gene: TRBV7-2
D gene: NA
clone size: NA
J gene: TRBJ2-5
CDR3 protein: CASSLGGLPSVMRETQYF
CDR3 DNA: TGTGCCAGCAGCTTAGGTGGACTACCGTCAGTCATGCGGGAGACCCAGTACTTC

V gene: TRBV4-3
D gene: NA
clone size: few
J gene: TRBJ2-1
CDR3 protein: CASSQDTSRNEQFF
CDR3 DNA: TGCGCCAGCAGCCAAGATACTAGTCGTAATGAGCAGTTCTTC

V gene: TRBV5-1
D gene: NA
clone size: NA
J gene: TRBJ2-2
CDR3 protein: CASSLARETNTGELFF
CDR3 DNA: TGCGCCAGCAGCTTGGCTCGGGAGACGAACACCGGGGAGCTGTTTTTT

V gene: TRBV6-5
D gene: NA
clone size: NA
J gene: TRBJ2-5
CDR3 protein: CASSYSTAANQETQYF
CDR3 DNA: TGTGCCAGCAGTTACTCGACCGCGGCCAATCAAGAGACCCAGTACTTC

V gene: TRBV19
D gene: NA
clone size: NA
J gene: TRBJ1-1
CDR3 protein: CASRVTGGVTEAFF
CDR3 DNA: TGTGCCAGTAGGGTGACAGGTGGCGTGACTGAAGCTTTCTTT

V gene: TRBV11-2
D gene: NA
clone size: NA
J gene: TRBJ1-2
CDR3 protein: CASSLYGQRYGYTF
CDR3 DNA: TGTGCCAGCAGCTTATATGGACAGCGCTATGGCTACACCTTC

V gene: TRBV4-2
D gene: NA
clone size: NA
J gene: TRBJ2-5
CDR3 protein: CASSQVEGETQYF
CDR3 DNA: TGTGCCAGCAGCCAAGTGGAGGGTGAGACCCAGTACTTC

V gene: TRBV9
D gene: TRBD1
clone size: NA
J gene: TRBJ1-1
CDR3 protein: CASSRTPGGEATEAFF
CDR3 DNA: TGTGCCAGCAGCCGGACGCCAGGGGGCGAGGCCACTGAAGCTTTCTTT

V gene: TRBV7-9
D gene: NA
clone size: once
J gene: TRBJ2-7
CDR3 protein: CASSPRVGRSYEQYF
CDR3 DNA: TGTGCCAGCAGCCCGAGGGTGGGTCGTTCCTACGAGCAGTACTTC